This note documents a single T cell receptor (beta chain) sequence. The sample belongs to a study of blood T cell repertoires in COVID-19. The authors' processing: Amplification from reference gene primers served as the basis for estimated nucleated cell counts. The repertoire was sequenced with immunoSEQ multiplex PCR; TCRdb's copy has only in-frame clones and lacks some. That table furnishes V, J and clone size, whereas the DNA furnished D and trimming. Seen here are about 130,000 clones, roughly 90% observed once, and the top ten hold roughly 4.3%. This CDR3 spans 15 amino acids. With 1 base removed from V and 3 bases from J, the gap between germline ends came to 12 bases. Per the germline V gene, CDR1 is SGHTA and CDR2 is FQGNSA.

The sequencing sample was made of peripheral blood. The clonotype was recovered from a man between 60 and 75 years old with COVID-19, enrolled during active disease. The V call is TRBV7-2, the J call TRBJ1-1; D remains ambiguous. The CDR3 DNA follows: TGTGCCAGCAGCTTAGGCTCAGACGGGGACACTGAAGCTTTCTTT. Amino acid sequence: CASSLGSDGDTEAFF.